This T cell receptor (beta chain) was found in a study of control samples from healthy donors and cancer patients. The data were produced by immunoSEQ multiplex PCR, yet TCRdb's version contains in-frame clones alone and is incomplete. The sample lists 64,000 or so clones, 92% occurring once. This TCR came from a man aged 35-49 years with colorectal cancer. Material for sequencing was PBMCs.

CDR3 region: CASSLGQGMDTQYF. CDR3 nucleotide sequence: TGCGCCAGCAGCTTGGGGCAGGGCATGGATACGCAGTATTTT. The chain combines TRBV5-1 with TRBJ2-3; tentatively, D is TRBD1 (5 bases). CDR3 length: 14 residues. Looked up from germline, CDR1 is SGHRS and CDR2 is YFSETQ. V shed 0 bases and J shed 6 bases, with 11 bases lying between them.